The next 10 T cell receptor beta chains were all read from a single sample in a study of low-dose radiotherapy and immunotherapy resistance in tumors. Priming of first-strand cDNA relied on TRAV- and TRBV-specific primers (covering alpha and beta chains). Amplification, which lasted around 21 PCR cycles, used a constant-region primer and V-primer adapter to amplify TCRs. TCRdb redid the calling of the reads with MiXCR, one entry per CDR3 protein. The sample carries about 6,600 distinct CDR3 sequences, roughly 50% recorded once. The receptors were sampled from a human donor with advanced metastatic prostate, ovarian, gallbladder or colorectal cancer (not recorded which). This table probably holds off-target reads from a library built for another chain.

This clonotype has more than one count but fewer than ten. V gene TRBV5-5 combines with J gene TRBJ2-3; unclear D gene. The V gene lost 2 bases and the J gene lost 6 bases, with 10 bases spanning the gap. This CDR3 has 13 amino acids. The V gene's germline CDR1 is SGHKS and CDR2 YYEKEE (reference sequence). The CDR3 reads CASSFTLGDTQYF. In DNA, the CDR3 is TGTGCCAGCAGCTTCACGTTGGGGGATACGCAGTATTTT.

CDR3 in amino acids: CASSGDRDGANVLTF. CDR3 sequence (DNA): TGTGCCAGCAGCGGAGACAGGGATGGGGCCAACGTCCTGACTTTC. The rearrangement links TRBV2 to TRBJ2-6; 7 bases are shared with TRBD1. The length of the CDR3 is 15 residues. Losses at the gene ends were 6 bases for V and 3 bases for J; bases not matched to a gene: 5. Germline values: CDR1 SNHLY, CDR2 FYNNEI.

This sequence joins TRBV4-1 and TRBJ2-7; 8 bases map to TRBD2. The CDR3 is 16 residues long. Germline V gene lookup returns CDR1 MGHRA and CDR2 YSYEKL. V gave up 3 bases and J gave up 0 bases; unmatched junction bases: 7. Written as DNA, the CDR3 is TGCGCCAGCAGCCACCTAACGGGGGGGGCCTCCTACGAGCAGTACTTC. Its translation: CASSHLTGGASYEQYF.

In its sample, this clonotype was seen a few times. This chain uses TRBV14 with TRBJ2-5, with 7 bases that match TRBD1. Germline V lookup: CDR1 SGHDN, CDR2 FVKESK. V shed 0 bases, J shed 4 bases, and the junction held 8 bases outside the gene matches. CDR3 size: 16 residues. The CDR3 here is CASSQDGPGGIETQYF. CDR3 in DNA: TGTGCCAGCAGCCAAGATGGGCCAGGGGGTATAGAGACCCAGTACTTC. Combining the CDR3 with reference TRBV14 and TRBJ2-5 gives the whole variable domain EAGVTQFPSHSVIEKGQTVTLRCDPISGHDNLYWYRRVMGKEIKFLLHFVKESKQDESGMPNNRFLAERTGGTYSTLKVQPAELEDSGVYFCASSQDGPGGIETQYFGPGTRLLVL.

This clonotype was observed once. The chain combines TRBV6-8 with TRBJ2-4, with D tentatively TRBD2 (7 bases). The germline CDR1 and CDR2 sequences are MNHGY and SAAAGT. This CDR3 is built from 17 residues. The V end was cut by 5 bases, the J end by 0 bases, with 17 bases between. The CDR3, as DNA: TGTGCCAGCAGTGATCGGGGAGGGGGGAGAGCCAAAAACATTCAGTACTTC. Translation gives CASSDRGGGRAKNIQYF.

J is TRBJ2-7 and V is TRBV29-1; TRBD2 aligns across 8 bases. Germline CDR1 is SQVTM and CDR2 is ANQGSEA. V lost 4 bases to trimming and J lost 0 bases; unmatched junction nucleotides: 11. The CDR3 sequence is 16 residues long. CDR3 sequence: CSVAGGREGSSYEQYF. The CDR3 DNA reads TGCAGCGTTGCCGGGGGCCGGGAGGGATCCTCCTACGAGCAGTACTTC.

The J gene is TRBJ1-5, the V gene TRBV7-2; 10 bases map to TRBD1. J gave up 2 bases and V 5 bases, and 15 bases lay outside the gene matches. CDR1 SGHTA and CDR2 FQGNSA come from the germline V gene. There are 19 residues in the CDR3. The DNA for the CDR3 is TGTGCCAGCAGCCGCCCCCCCGGGACAGGGGTTTTGGGCAATCAGCCCCAGCATTTT. Translated, it gives CASSRPPGTGVLGNQPQHF. The whole variable domain, filled in from reference TRBV7-2 and TRBJ1-5, reads GAGVSQSPSNKVTEKGKDVELRCDPISGHTALYWYRQSLGQGLEFLIYFQGNSAPDKSGLPSDRFSAERTGGSVSTLTIQRTQQEDSAVYLCASSRPPGTGVLGNQPQHFGDGTRLSIL.

This clonotype appeared a few times. V gene TRBV12-3 or TRBV12-4 combines with J gene TRBJ2-1; D is uncertain. V was pared by 5 bases and J by 2 bases, with 13 bases between. This CDR3 is 15 amino acids long. CDR3 region: CASSPNWLPYNEQFF. DNA of the CDR3: TGTGCCAGCAGTCCAAATTGGCTACCCTACAATGAGCAGTTCTTC.

The V call is TRBV10-3, the J call TRBJ2-7, with D perhaps TRBD2 (7 bases). Trimming took off 7 bases at V and 7 bases at J, with 14 bases between the two ends. CDR1 is ENHRY and CDR2 is SYGVKD in the germline V gene. CDR3 length equals 12 residues. CDR3 in amino acids: CAINMGGGEQYF. The CDR3 DNA is TGTGCCATCAACATGGGAGGGGGTGAGCAGTACTTC.

The rearrangement joins TRBV18 to TRBJ1-4; D is perhaps TRBD1 (6 bases). Deletions cut 4 bases from V and 8 bases from J, with 11 bases between. Germline assignment: CDR1 KGHSH and CDR2 LQKENI. The CDR3 consists of 13 residues. The CDR3, as DNA: TGTGCCAGCTCACAGGGGACAAACGAAAAACTGTTTTTT. It specifies CASSQGTNEKLFF.